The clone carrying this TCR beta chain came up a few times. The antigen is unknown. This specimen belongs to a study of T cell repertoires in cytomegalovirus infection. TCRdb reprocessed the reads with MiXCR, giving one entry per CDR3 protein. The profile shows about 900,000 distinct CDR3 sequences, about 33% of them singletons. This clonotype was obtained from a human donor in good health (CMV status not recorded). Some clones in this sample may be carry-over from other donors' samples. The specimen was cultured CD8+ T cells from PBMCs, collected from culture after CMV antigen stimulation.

This CDR3 reads CASSATKKNTEAFF. The CDR3 nucleotides read TGTGCCAGCAGTGCGACAAAAAAGAACACTGAAGCTTTCTTT. V gene TRBV12-3 or TRBV12-4 combines with J gene TRBJ1-1; D gene unclear. V was clipped by 5 bases and J by 1 base, with 11 bases between them. The CDR3 has 14 amino acids.